This is a list of T cell receptor beta chains from one sample in a study of T cell repertoires in cytomegalovirus infection. These receptors have no identified antigens. One entry per CDR3 protein results from TCRdb running MiXCR on the reads. The sample includes hundreds of thousands of distinct CDR3 sequences, 30% to 40% seen only once; the top ten take roughly 16%. The sequenced sample was cultured PBMCs, obtained from culture after CMV antigen stimulation. These receptors were obtained from a human donor in good health (CMV status not recorded). Some clones in this sample may be carry-over from other donors' samples. The CDR3 runs from the conserved cysteine through the conserved F or W. The D gene is left open where the match is weak. The size field is filled for only some rows; it gives once, few, many or a size class.

clone size: -; J gene: TRBJ2-5; V gene: TRBV6-5; D gene: -; CDR3 length: 16; CDR3 DNA: TGTGCCAGCAGTTACTCGACGGGACCTTTTGTGGAGACCCAGTACTTC; CDR3 protein: CASSYSTGPFVETQYF
clone size: few; J gene: TRBJ2-2; V gene: TRBV11-3; D gene: -; CDR3 length: 16; CDR3 DNA: TGTGCCAGCAGCTTAGGTGGGGCCAGGAACACCGGGGAGCTGTTTTTT; CDR3 protein: CASSLGGARNTGELFF
clone size: many; J gene: TRBJ2-7; V gene: TRBV12-3/TRBV12-4; D gene: TRBD1; CDR3 length: 17; CDR3 DNA: TGTGCCAGCAGTTCCTCGCCTCCGGGACAGGGGGCTTACGAGCAGTACTTC; CDR3 protein: CASSSSPPGQGAYEQYF
clone size: -; J gene: TRBJ1-1; V gene: TRBV7-9; D gene: -; CDR3 length: 14; CDR3 DNA: TGTGCCAGCAGCTTAGCGGGGCAGGGAACTGAAGCTTTCTTT; CDR3 protein: CASSLAGQGTEAFF
clone size: -; J gene: TRBJ2-1; V gene: TRBV5-6; D gene: -; CDR3 length: 13; CDR3 DNA: TGTGCCAGCAGCAAGCTACAGGGTGGAGAGCAGTTCTTC; CDR3 protein: CASSKLQGGEQFF
clone size: few; J gene: TRBJ2-1; V gene: TRBV6-1; D gene: -; CDR3 length: 12; CDR3 DNA: TGTGCCAGCAACGTGGTCTGGGTTGAGCAGTTCTTC; CDR3 protein: CASNVVWVEQFF
clone size: few; J gene: TRBJ2-1; V gene: TRBV12-3/TRBV12-4; D gene: -; CDR3 length: 14; CDR3 DNA: TGTGCCAGCAGGACAGGATCTACTTTCAATGAGCAGTTCTTC; CDR3 protein: CASRTGSTFNEQFF
clone size: few; J gene: TRBJ2-3; V gene: TRBV6-5; D gene: TRBD2; CDR3 length: 16; CDR3 DNA: TGTGCCAGCATCGAATCTCCGGGACTAAGCACAGATACGCAGTATTTT; CDR3 protein: CASIESPGLSTDTQYF
clone size: few; J gene: TRBJ1-2; V gene: TRBV19; D gene: -; CDR3 length: 16; CDR3 DNA: TGTGCCAGTAGTATACCGGGGCCGACAAGGGACTATGGCTACACCTTC; CDR3 protein: CASSIPGPTRDYGYTF
clone size: many; J gene: TRBJ2-7; V gene: TRBV7-9; D gene: TRBD2; CDR3 length: 14; CDR3 DNA: TGTGCCAGCAGCTTCAGGACTAGATACTACGAGCAGTACTTC; CDR3 protein: CASSFRTRYYEQYF
clone size: -; J gene: TRBJ2-1; V gene: TRBV5-4; D gene: -; CDR3 length: 16; CDR3 DNA: TGTGCCAGCAGCGCGACCGGGACGCCCTCCTACAATGAGCAGTTCTTC; CDR3 protein: CASSATGTPSYNEQFF
clone size: -; J gene: TRBJ1-4; V gene: TRBV24-1; D gene: -; CDR3 length: 14; CDR3 DNA: TGTGCCACCCAAGACGTTGCAACTAATGAAAAACTGTTTTTT; CDR3 protein: CATQDVATNEKLFF
clone size: -; J gene: TRBJ2-1; V gene: TRBV6-2/TRBV6-3; D gene: -; CDR3 length: 14; CDR3 DNA: TGTGCCAGCAGCGTAGATCTATTGGGCAATGAGCAGTTCTTC; CDR3 protein: CASSVDLLGNEQFF
clone size: -; J gene: TRBJ1-2; V gene: TRBV7-6; D gene: -; CDR3 length: 17; CDR3 DNA: TGTGCCAGCAGCTTAGCGATTGGGACACCTACTAACTATGGCTACACCTTC; CDR3 protein: CASSLAIGTPTNYGYTF
clone size: few; J gene: TRBJ2-3; V gene: TRBV20-1; D gene: -; CDR3 length: 13; CDR3 DNA: TGCAGTGCTTGGATGGGGGGCACAGATACGCAGTATTTT; CDR3 protein: CSAWMGGTDTQYF
clone size: many; J gene: TRBJ1-6; V gene: TRBV27; D gene: TRBD1; CDR3 length: 15; CDR3 DNA: TGTGCCAGCAGTCCCGGGACAGTCTATAATTCACCCCTCCACTTT; CDR3 protein: CASSPGTVYNSPLHF
clone size: -; J gene: TRBJ2-7; V gene: TRBV19; D gene: TRBD1; CDR3 length: 15; CDR3 DNA: TGTGCCAGTAGTATACAACGGCAGGGGGCGAACGAGCAGTACTTC; CDR3 protein: CASSIQRQGANEQYF